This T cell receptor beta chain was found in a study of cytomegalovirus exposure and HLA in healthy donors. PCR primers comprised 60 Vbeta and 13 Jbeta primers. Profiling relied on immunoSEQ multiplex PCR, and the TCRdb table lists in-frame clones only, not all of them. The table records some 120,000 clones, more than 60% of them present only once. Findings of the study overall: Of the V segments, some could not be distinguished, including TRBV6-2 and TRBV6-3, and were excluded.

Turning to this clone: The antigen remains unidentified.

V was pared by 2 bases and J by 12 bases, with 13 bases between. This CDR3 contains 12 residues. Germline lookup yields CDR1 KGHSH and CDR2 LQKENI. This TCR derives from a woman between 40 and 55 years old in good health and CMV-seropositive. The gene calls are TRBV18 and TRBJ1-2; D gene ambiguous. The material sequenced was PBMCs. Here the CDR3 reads CASSPEEGQNTF. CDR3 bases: TGTGCCAGCTCACCAGAGGAGGGCCAGAACACCTTC.